Listed here are 8 T cell receptor beta chains from one sample, sequenced in a study of regulatory T cells in long-lasting Graves disease. Regarding time point: newly diagnosed GD, antithyroid drugs for less than 3 months. Researchers made the TCR library from RNA that was extracted from PBMCs. Combining iRepertoire HTBI primers with Arm-PCR of CDR3 regions, the authors built TCR beta libraries. TCRdb fed the multiplex PCR reads into MiXCR, producing one record per CDR3 protein. The sample shows 350,000 to 550,000 distinct CDR3 sequences, just under 15% of them seen only once. This sample also appeared in a second study, on T cells in Graves' hyperthyroidism and ophthalmopathy.

The sequencing here drew on peripheral blood mononuclear cells (PBMCs), taken at new diagnosis, from a patient treated with antithyroid drugs. The receptors were sampled from a woman in her twenties or thirties with Graves disease.

The gene calls are TRBV28 and TRBJ2-1, with 9 positions matching TRBD1. The CDR3 is 16 residues long. Trimming removed 2 bases from V and 8 bases from J; junction bases left unmatched: 10. CDR1 is MDHEN, CDR2 SYDVKM, per germline. The CDR3 region has the DNA TGTGCCAGCAGTTTACCATCTAGGGGACAGGGTTATGAGCAGTTCTTC. Its protein is CASSLPSRGQGYEQFF. Based on the CDR3 plus reference TRBV28 and TRBJ2-1, the full variable domain is DVKVTQSSRYLVKRTGEKVFLECVQDMDHENMFWYRQDPGLGLRLIYFSYDVKMKEKGDIPEGYSVSREKKERFSLILESASTNQTSMYLCASSLPSRGQGYEQFFGPGTRLTVL.

Notes on this clonotype: One base away lies a much larger clone, so this may be a sequencing read error. This rearrangement joins TRBV30 to TRBJ2-7; D is unclear. Germline values: CDR1 GTSNPN, CDR2 SVGIG (reference sequence). The CDR3 extends over 11 amino acids. As DNA, the CDR3 is TGTGCCTGGAGTCCCAAGTACGAGCAGCACTTC. Translated: CAWSPKYEQHF.

A word on this clonotype: This could be a read error, since a much larger clone is one nucleotide away. The J gene is TRBJ2-5, the V gene TRBV12-3 or TRBV12-4, with D hard to call. With 4 bases removed from V and 11 bases from J, the gap between germline ends came to 20 bases. The CDR3 spans 14 residues. DNA for the CDR3: TGTGCCAGCAGTTGGATTAGTCTATACAATGAGCAGTACTTC. Translated, it gives CASSWISLYNEQYF.

This clonotype was seen more than once but under ten times. The chain recombines TRBV5-6 with TRBJ2-7, with 9 nucleotides matching TRBD1. This CDR3 is 13 amino acids long. With V trimmed by 3 bases and J by 7 bases, 5 bases remained unmatched. The germline CDR1 and CDR2 sequences are SGHDT and YYEEEE. The CDR3 DNA reads as TGTGCCAGCAGCTCCTACAGGGGGCCTGAGCAGTACTTC. Encoded protein: CASSSYRGPEQYF.

This clonotype has ten or more counts. The rearrangement uses TRBV12-3 or TRBV12-4 and TRBJ1-2, with D unclear. The V and J ends lost 3 bases and 10 bases respectively, with 15 bases between them. The CDR3 is 13 residues long. This CDR3 is CASSFSPLEPYTF. The DNA of the CDR3 is TGTGCCAGCAGTTTTTCCCCTCTGGAACCCTACACCTTC.

At least ten counts were recorded for this clonotype. The chain couples TRBV9 to TRBJ2-3; D ambiguous. This CDR3 is built from 12 residues. Trimming removed 5 bases from V and 0 bases from J, with 4 bases in between. Germline V gene lookup returns CDR1 SGDLS and CDR2 YYNGEE. In DNA form, the CDR3 reads TGTGCCAGCAGAGGGAGCACAGATACGCAGTATTTT. Translating gives CASRGSTDTQYF.

This clonotype was seen ten or more times. In DNA, the CDR3 is TGCGCCAGCAGCCGGGGGCGTCAATCCTACGAGCAGTACTTC. This sequence encodes CASSRGRQSYEQYF. The gene calls are TRBV5-1 and TRBJ2-7; D tentatively fits TRBD1 or TRBD2 (6 bases each). V lost 4 bases and J lost 1, with 12 bases in between. CDR1 and CDR2 from the germline V gene are SGHRS and YFSETQ. This CDR3 has 14 residues.

This clonotype showed up many times. J is TRBJ1-4 and V is TRBV20-1; 7 nucleotides agree with TRBD1. CDR1 is DFQATT, CDR2 SNEGSKA, per germline (reference sequence). The CDR3 is 12 amino acids. The J segment lost 8 bases and the V segment lost 6 bases, leaving 6 bases of the junction unmatched. The CDR3 sequence: CSAEAQGEKLFF. The CDR3 region has the DNA TGCAGTGCCGAAGCACAGGGGGAAAAACTGTTTTTT.